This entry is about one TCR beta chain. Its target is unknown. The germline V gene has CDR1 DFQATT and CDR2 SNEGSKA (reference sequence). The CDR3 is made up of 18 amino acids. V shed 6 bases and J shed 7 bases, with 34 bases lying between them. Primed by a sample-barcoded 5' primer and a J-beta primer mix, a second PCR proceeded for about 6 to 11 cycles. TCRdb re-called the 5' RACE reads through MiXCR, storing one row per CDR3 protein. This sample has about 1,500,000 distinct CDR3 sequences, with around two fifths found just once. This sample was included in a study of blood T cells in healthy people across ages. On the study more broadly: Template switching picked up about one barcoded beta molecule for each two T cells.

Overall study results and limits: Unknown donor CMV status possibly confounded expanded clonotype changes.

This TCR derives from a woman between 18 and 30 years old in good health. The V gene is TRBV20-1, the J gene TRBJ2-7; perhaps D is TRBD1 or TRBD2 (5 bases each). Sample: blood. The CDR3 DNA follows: TGCAGTGCCTCCCCCCCCAGAGGGGACCCCGTTATTTACAATGAGCAGTACTTC. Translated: CSASPPRGDPVIYNEQYF.